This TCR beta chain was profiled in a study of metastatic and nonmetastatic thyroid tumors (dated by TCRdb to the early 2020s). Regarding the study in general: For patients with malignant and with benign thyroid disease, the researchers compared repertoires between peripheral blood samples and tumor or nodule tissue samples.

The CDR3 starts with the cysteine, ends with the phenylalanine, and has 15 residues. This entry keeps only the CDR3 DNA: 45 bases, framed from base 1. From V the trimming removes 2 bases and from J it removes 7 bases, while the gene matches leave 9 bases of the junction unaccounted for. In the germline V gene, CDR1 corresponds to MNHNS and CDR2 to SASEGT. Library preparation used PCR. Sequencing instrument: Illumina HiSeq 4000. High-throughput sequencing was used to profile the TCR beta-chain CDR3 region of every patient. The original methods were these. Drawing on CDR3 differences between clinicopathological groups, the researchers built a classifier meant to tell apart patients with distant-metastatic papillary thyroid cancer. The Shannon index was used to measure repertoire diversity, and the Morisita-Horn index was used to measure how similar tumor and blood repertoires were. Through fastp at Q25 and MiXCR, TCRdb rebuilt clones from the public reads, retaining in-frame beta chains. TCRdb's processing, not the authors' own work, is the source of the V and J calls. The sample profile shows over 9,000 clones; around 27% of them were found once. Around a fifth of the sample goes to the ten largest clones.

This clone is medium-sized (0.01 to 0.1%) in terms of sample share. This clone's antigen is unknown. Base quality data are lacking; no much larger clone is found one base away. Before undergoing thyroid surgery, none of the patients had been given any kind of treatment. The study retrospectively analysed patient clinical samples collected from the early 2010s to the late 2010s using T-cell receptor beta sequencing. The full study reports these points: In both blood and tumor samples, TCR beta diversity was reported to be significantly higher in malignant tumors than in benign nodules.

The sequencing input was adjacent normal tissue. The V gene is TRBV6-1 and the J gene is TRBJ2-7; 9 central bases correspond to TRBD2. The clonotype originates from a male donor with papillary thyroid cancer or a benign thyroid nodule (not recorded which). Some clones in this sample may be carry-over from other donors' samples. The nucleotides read TGTGCCAGCAGTGAATACGTAGCGGGAGTCAGTGAGCAGTACTTC. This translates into CASSEYVAGVSEQYF.